This T cell receptor (beta chain) was sequenced in a study of shared clonotypes between healthy human individuals (dated by TCRdb to the early 2020s). With regard to the full study: A few men and a couple of women, aged 18 to 49 years, made up the cohort. The study deeply sequenced blood TCR repertoires of about 5 healthy adults to estimate repertoire size and the extent of clonotype sharing between individuals. Different laboratories and diverse techniques were used to prepare libraries and sequence TCR repertoires, to increase sequencing depth and limit assay-specific biases. For each donor, CD4 naive and CD4 memory were each given three plates, CD8 naive was given two plates, and CD8 memory was given one plate. Per donor, leukapheresis produced somewhere between about 0.94 and 8.9 billion PBMCs.

V lost 2 bases and J lost 0 bases; the stretch between them is 8 bases long. CDR1 and CDR2 are drawn from the germline V gene (reference sequence): MNHNY, SVGAGI. The CDR3 sequence holds 14 residues, the cysteine and phenylalanine included. Only CDR3 DNA remains: 42 bases, in frame from the first base. CD8 naive samples were obtained by positive selection for CCR7 among CD45RO-negative cells, yielding a CD45RA+CCR7+ population from which TemRA cells were excluded. The donors were healthy, HIV-negative adults who had no recently reported acute infections or vaccinations. Only Caucasian adults living in Nashville, Tennessee, USA were represented among the donors. Blood was obtained by leukapheresis, after which PBMCs were separated by Ficoll-Histopaque density gradient centrifugation and cryopreserved in liquid nitrogen vapor phase. Purity and quantity of every magnetically sorted T cell population were checked by analytical flow cytometry. Genomic DNA was isolated from each sorted fraction and quantified by UV absorbance on a Nanodrop 2000c.

What the authors observed across the whole study: When a few donors were compared, the shared fraction of clonotypes was 5% to 6.5% for naive CD4, approximately 3.5% for naive CD8, 2% to 2.5% for memory CD4, and about 0.36% for memory CD8. Naive subsets generally had larger estimated clonotype richness than memory subsets did. Based on pairwise subsampling, the degree of clonotype sharing among donors was expected to be affected by sequencing depth. Because the study included only a small number of donors, the genetic and exposure-history diversity represented was limited. Higher generation probabilities were observed for clonotypes shared by all four sorted-subset donors than for non-shared clonotypes. Only blood was sampled, and tissue TCR repertoires likely differ from those in blood. Incomplete sequencing was indicated by rarefaction of sorted-subset datasets, despite the large sequencing depth.

Using the deep immunoSEQ assay, multiplex PCR amplified TCR CDR3 regions from genomic DNA. Extracted genomic DNA from each cell subset was distributed evenly across all wells of several immunoSEQ 96-well plates, and each plate was treated as a replicate. For sorted subsets, about 210 ng of genomic DNA, equivalent to around 30,000 T cell genomes, went into each replicate PCR. Purified libraries were measured with a Qubit 3.0 fluorometer, size-checked on a Bioanalyzer 2100, and measured again with the KAPA Library Quantification kit. Each immunoSEQ 96-well plate was sequenced on its own single-read 150-cycle Illumina NextSeq 550 flow cell. The study's processing was this. Because only junctional sequences without quality scores were contained in the immunoSEQ output, filtering matching that applied to full-length reads could not be performed. Sequences were annotated with PyIR, a Python wrapper for IgBLAST v1.9, and V/J genes and CDR3 were assigned using IMGT germline references. Any read was removed if the V/J assignment was weak (E-value above 1e-6), the CDR3 was missing, or the read contained stop codons, out-of-frame junctions, or ambiguous translated residues. V3J clonotypes were defined by identical inferred V gene, J gene, and CDR3 amino acid sequence. Percentage overlap between repertoires was calculated by dividing the number of shared unique clonotypes by the size of the smaller repertoire. Richness of each repertoire was evaluated using RTK rarefaction, the Chao1 estimator, and Recon v2.1 estimates of unobserved clonotypes. Generation probabilities for all TCRbeta clonotypes obtained by the gDNA method from a handful of donors were computed using OLGA. This immuneACCESS table, as held by TCRdb, lists in-frame sequences with V and J called but not all clones. Of the missing ones, under half trace to an unresolved V gene in checked studies; the others have no known cause. That table is the source of V, J and clone size, and D and trimming were worked out from the DNA. The sample records under 2,000,000 clones, about 94% of which are singletons. 1% to 1.5% of the sample lies in the top ten.

To note about this clone: Its binding antigen is unknown. Base qualities are missing; no much larger clone stands one base away. This sample also contains other DNA sequences that code for the same CDR3.

The source material was naive CD8+ T cells sorted from blood. The sample's cell subset or site label, decoded: CD45RA+CCR7+. This sequence uses TRBV6-6 and TRBJ2-7; a weak D assignment points to TRBD1 (5 bases agree). The sequence came from a man aged 18 to 35 in good health. The DNA sequence reads TGTGCCAGCAGTTACCCAGACAGCTCCTACGAGCAGTACTTC. Protein translation: CASSYPDSSYEQYF.